The 7 T cell receptor beta chains below were found in one sample sequenced in a study of shared clonotypes between healthy human individuals. Sequencing used immunoSEQ multiplex PCR; TCRdb keeps in-frame clones, though not all of them. The table includes around 530,000 clones, just over 75% detected once. The specimen was PBMCs. These receptors were collected from a woman aged 40 to 50 in good health. Some clones in this sample may be carry-over from other donors' samples.

The CDR3 DNA is TGTGCCAGCAGCTTAGGCCCTAACACAGGGTCTGATGGCTACACCTTC. Translated, it gives CASSLGPNTGSDGYTF. V gene TRBV7-6 combines with J gene TRBJ1-2; D is perhaps TRBD1 (6 bases). Germline V lookup: CDR1 SGHVS, CDR2 FNYEAQ. The CDR3 totals 16 residues. The ends were cut back, 1 base at V and 6 bases at J, with 18 bases in the middle. Looking up the rest from reference TRBV7-6 and TRBJ1-2 gives the full variable domain: GAGVSQSPRYKVTKRGQDVALRCDPISGHVSLYWYRQALGQGPEFLTYFNYEAQQDKSGLPNDRFSAERPEGSISTLTIQRTEQRDSAMYRCASSLGPNTGSDGYTFGSGTRLTVV.

This clone was seen repeatedly, ten times or more. The chain joins TRBV4-2 to TRBJ1-3; no firm D call. The V end was cut by 4 bases, the J end by 8 bases, with 15 bases between. Germline V gives CDR1 LGHNA, CDR2 YNFKEQ. The CDR3 length is 14 residues. The CDR3 protein is CASSPSIGEYTIYF. CDR3 bases: TGTGCCAGCAGCCCAAGCATCGGGGAGTACACCATATATTTT.

The chain joins TRBV18 to TRBJ1-2, with 9 positions matching TRBD1. The germline gives CDR1 KGHSH, CDR2 LQKENI. V shed 3 bases, J shed 7 bases, and the junction held 12 bases outside the gene matches. This CDR3 contains 16 residues. In DNA form, the CDR3 reads TGTGCCAGCTCACCCACCAGGGACAGGGACGTGGGTGGCTACACCTTC. Translation: CASSPTRDRDVGGYTF.

V is TRBV7-8 and J is TRBJ2-2; tentative D call: TRBD2 (6 bases). V was cut by 3 bases and J by 3 bases, with 11 bases left in between. This CDR3 spans 15 amino acids. Per the germline V gene, CDR1 is SGHVS and CDR2 is FQNEAQ. CDR3 amino acids: CASSFLGGDTGELFF. CDR3 nucleotide sequence: TGTGCCAGCAGCTTCCTAGGCGGGGACACCGGGGAGCTGTTTTTT. Full variable domain (missing parts from reference TRBV7-8 and TRBJ2-2): GAGVSQSPRYKVAKRGQDVALRCDPISGHVSLFWYQQALGQGPEFLTYFQNEAQLDKSGLPSDRFFAERPEGSVSTLKIQRTQQEDSAVYLCASSFLGGDTGELFFGEGSRLTVL.

This clone has only a few counts. The CDR3 loop is CASSLVGNGYTF. In DNA, the CDR3 is TGTGCCAGCAGCTTAGTTGGTAATGGCTACACCTTC. The V and J genes are TRBV11-2 and TRBJ1-2; no clear D. This CDR3 is built from 12 residues. With 1 base removed from V and 6 bases from J, the gap between germline ends came to 6 bases. Germline-derived CDR1 and CDR2 are SGHAT and FQNNGV.

V is TRBV12-5 and J is TRBJ2-5; D possibly matches TRBD1 or TRBD2 (5 bases each). The CDR3 totals 15 residues. Per the germline V gene, CDR1 is LGHNT and CDR2 is FRNRAP. Trimming cost V 6 bases and J 5 bases, with 19 bases left between them. The CDR3 DNA reads TGTGCTAGTGGCTTCGGGACGGAGGCCCGGGAGACCCAGTACTTC. It yields the protein CASGFGTEARETQYF.

The genes are TRBV19 and TRBJ1-5; D possibly corresponds to TRBD1 (6 bases). CDR3 length equals 13 residues. Germline values: CDR1 LNHDA, CDR2 SQIVND (reference sequence). The germline V and J ends were trimmed by 7 bases and 5 bases, with 12 bases remaining between them. The CDR3 region is CASTATGHQPQHF. DNA for the CDR3: TGTGCCAGTACTGCGACAGGTCATCAGCCCCAGCATTTT.